This T cell receptor beta chain was identified in a study of patients and donors after allogeneic stem cell transplantation. MiXCR was run by TCRdb on the RT-PCR reads, yielding one entry per CDR3 protein. This sample has more than 20,000 distinct CDR3 sequences; approximately 43% occur once, and the top ten carry 60% to 85%. CDR3 length: 15 amino acids. The V gene's germline CDR1 is SGHRS and CDR2 YFSETQ. Trimming shortened V by 3 bases and J by 0 bases, and 10 bases separated the two germline ends. The source is a human donor who was either an allogeneic HSCT recipient or a stem cell or donor lymphocyte infusion donor (not recorded which). It is not recorded whose cells these are; they may come from a transplant donor. V and J are TRBV5-1 and TRBJ2-1; a weak D match, TRBD1 (5 bases). Material: blood, either unsorted or a sorted T cell fraction (not recorded which). CDR3 residues: CASSSRAPSYNEQFF. DNA of the CDR3: TGCGCCAGCAGCTCCAGGGCGCCCTCCTACAATGAGCAGTTCTTC.